The 31 T cell receptor beta chains below all came from one sample that was sequenced in a study of blood T cell repertoires in COVID-19. Profiling relied on immunoSEQ multiplex PCR, and the TCRdb table lists in-frame clones only, not all of them. The sample includes about 270,000 clones, around 86% of them seen just once. Sequences were obtained from peripheral blood. The receptors come from a man aged 50 or older with acute or convalescent COVID-19.

This chain connects TRBV10-3 to TRBJ2-5, with a tentative D call TRBD2 (5 bases). The CDR3 consists of 12 residues. CDR1 and CDR2 from the germline V gene are ENHRY and SYGVKD. V lost 10 bases to trimming and J lost 4 bases, with 13 bases between them. The CDR3 sequence is CATSFEGETQYF. The CDR3 bases are TGTGCCACCTCATTTGAGGGAGAGACCCAGTACTTC.

The chain carries TRBV11-3 and TRBJ2-1, with TRBD2 identical over 10 bases. CDR1 SGHNT and CDR2 YENEEA come from the germline V gene. The CDR3 length is 16 residues. V gave up 4 bases and J gave up 9 bases; unmatched junction bases: 12. CDR3 sequence: CASSSRASGGAGEQFF. CDR3 bases: TGTGCCAGCAGCTCTAGGGCTAGCGGGGGAGCGGGTGAGCAGTTCTTC.

This clone was detected a few times. The rearrangement joins TRBV5-4 to TRBJ2-7, with 11 bases fitting TRBD1. The CDR3 is 14 residues long. The junction had 3 bases not matched to a gene; V was cut back by 5 bases and J by 2 bases. The germline gives CDR1 SGHNT, CDR2 YYREEE (reference sequence). CDR3 sequence (DNA): TGTGCCAGCAGTTCGGGACAGGGGGCCTACGAGCAGTACTTC. It yields the protein CASSSGQGAYEQYF.

The chain joins TRBV3-1 (or the pseudogene TRBV3-2) to TRBJ2-2, with D possibly TRBD2 on 6 matching bases. V lost 6 bases and J lost 1, with 18 bases in between. Germline values: CDR1 LGHDT, CDR2 YNNKEL (reference sequence). The CDR3 length is 17 residues. CDR3 region: CASSLGWGDLNTGELFF. DNA for the CDR3: TGTGCCAGCAGTCTGGGCTGGGGGGACCTGAACACCGGGGAGCTGTTTTTT.

The chain combines TRBV7-8 with TRBJ2-4; perhaps TRBD2 as D (6 bases). This CDR3 contains 15 residues. V was pared by 3 bases and J by 8 bases, with 17 bases between. CDR1 is SGHVS, CDR2 FQNEAQ, per germline. The CDR3 DNA follows: TGTGCCAGCAGCTTCCTCCCTAGAGTAGCGGACATTCAGTACTTC. It yields the protein CASSFLPRVADIQYF.

The J gene is TRBJ2-7, the V gene TRBV5-1; 7 bases align to TRBD1. The V and J ends lost 6 bases and 3 bases, in that order; junction bases with no gene match: 12. The V gene's germline CDR1 is SGHRS and CDR2 YFSETQ. The CDR3 runs to 15 residues. For the CDR3, the DNA is TGCGCCAGCACCCAGGGGGACAGAGACTACTACGAGCAGTACTTC. Protein product: CASTQGDRDYYEQYF.

The CDR3: CASTERTASYNEQFF. For the CDR3, the DNA is TGTGCCAGCACAGAGCGCACGGCCTCCTACAATGAGCAGTTCTTC. The chain has TRBV6-5 and TRBJ2-1, with D uncertain. The CDR3 runs to 15 residues. V was cut by 7 bases and J by 0 bases, with 13 bases left in between. The germline CDR1 and CDR2 sequences are MNHEY and SVGAGI.

The CDR3 sequence: CASSDTGGGDEKLFF. Written as DNA, the CDR3 is TGTGCCAGCAGTGATACAGGGGGCGGGGATGAAAAACTGTTTTTT. The chain uses TRBV2 and TRBJ1-4; 9 positions match TRBD1. The V segment lost 3 bases and the J segment 6 bases; nucleotides outside the gene matches: 5. This CDR3 has 15 residues. The V gene's germline CDR1 is SNHLY and CDR2 FYNNEI. Supplemented by reference TRBV2 and TRBJ1-4, the full variable domain reads EPEVTQTPSHQVTQMGQEVILRCVPISNHLYFYWYRQILGQKVEFLVSFYNNEISEKSEIFDDQFSVERPDGSNFTLKIRSTKLEDSAMYFCASSDTGGGDEKLFFGSGTQLSVL.

The chain recombines TRBV6-2 or TRBV6-3 with TRBJ2-1, with TRBD2 identical over 11 bases. Germline assignment: CDR1 MNHEY and CDR2 SVGEGT. J lost 6 bases, V lost 4 bases, and 8 bases had no gene match. The CDR3 runs to 16 residues. This chain's CDR3 is CASSSLAGGGVNEQFF. The CDR3 DNA reads TGTGCCAGCAGTTCCCTAGCGGGGGGAGGGGTCAATGAGCAGTTCTTC.

This chain uses TRBV6-5 with TRBJ1-2; tentative D call: TRBD1 (5 bases). The V end was cut by 1 base, the J end by 8 bases, with 11 bases between. The CDR3 covers 13 residues. Looked up from germline, CDR1 is MNHEY and CDR2 is SVGAGI. This chain's CDR3 is CASSYFAGHGYTF. The CDR3 nucleotides are TGTGCCAGCAGTTACTTCGCAGGGCACGGCTACACCTTC.

The chain uses TRBV19 and TRBJ1-5, with 9 bases matching TRBD1. Germline CDR1 and CDR2: LNHDA and SQIVND (reference sequence). V lost 10 bases, J lost 9 bases, and 4 bases stayed unmatched. The CDR3 length is 11 residues. The CDR3 region is CATGQGLPQHF. DNA for the CDR3: TGTGCCACTGGACAGGGGCTGCCCCAGCATTTT.

In its sample, this clone was seen once. The V gene is TRBV30, the J gene TRBJ2-5; 8 bases line up with TRBD2. Germline V gene sequence: CDR1 GTSNPN, CDR2 SVGIG (reference sequence). The CDR3 runs to 17 residues. The V and J ends lost 5 bases and 0 bases, in that order; junction bases with no gene match: 14. The CDR3 nucleotides are TGTGCCTGGGATGAAGGCGGCGGGGGGCACTACCAAGAGACCCAGTACTTC. Its protein product is CAWDEGGGGHYQETQYF.

The CDR3 is CAWRDSGRGYTF. DNA of the CDR3: TGTGCCTGGAGGGACAGTGGGAGAGGCTACACCTTC. The rearrangement links TRBV30 to TRBJ1-2; perhaps TRBD1 as D (6 bases). The CDR3 sequence is 12 residues long. The V and J ends lost 3 bases and 8 bases respectively, with 13 bases between them. Germline V gives CDR1 GTSNPN, CDR2 SVGIG (reference sequence).

The table lists this clone with a count of one. CDR3 protein: CASSPKINSPLHF. Here the CDR3 DNA reads TGTGCCAGCAGCCCTAAGATAAATTCACCCCTCCACTTT. The chain combines TRBV12-3 or TRBV12-4 with TRBJ1-6; D gene unclear. The CDR3 consists of 13 residues. V was trimmed by 6 bases and J by 7 bases, leaving 10 bases between them.

The chain employs TRBV6-6 and TRBJ1-1; 8 nucleotides agree with TRBD1. Trimming at V came to 5 bases and at J to 5 bases, leaving 7 bases not matched to a gene. Germline CDR1 reads MNHNY; CDR2 reads SVGAGI (reference sequence). CDR3 length: 14 amino acids. The CDR3 coding sequence is TGTGCCAGCAGTCCACAGGGGGGAGGGACTGAAGCTTTCTTT. Amino acid sequence: CASSPQGGGTEAFF.

The chain joins TRBV7-9 to TRBJ1-3; the D is unclear. V lost 5 bases and J 4 bases, leaving 6 bases between the germline ends. The CDR3 spans 12 residues. The germline V gene encodes CDR1 SEHNR and CDR2 FQNEAQ (reference sequence). The CDR3 reads CASSLPGNTIYF. The DNA of the CDR3 is TGTGCCAGCAGCCTCCCGGGAAACACCATATATTTT.

The V call is TRBV5-4, the J call TRBJ2-5; 9 bases line up with TRBD2. CDR3 length: 17 residues. Germline CDR1 is SGHNT and CDR2 is YYREEE (reference sequence). V lost 4 bases to trimming and J lost 5 bases; unmatched junction nucleotides: 15. CDR3 residues: CASSPAGRGGRYETQYF. In DNA form, the CDR3 reads TGTGCCAGCAGCCCAGCTGGGCGGGGGGGCCGATACGAGACCCAGTACTTC. Using reference TRBV5-4 and TRBJ2-5 for the parts outside the CDR3, the full variable domain is ETGVTQSPTHLIKTRGQQVTLRCSSQSGHNTVSWYQQALGQGPQFIFQYYREEENGRGNFPPRFSGLQFPNYSSELNVNALELDDSALYLCASSPAGRGGRYETQYFGPGTRLLVL.

A single count supports this clone. The V and J genes are TRBV4-2 and TRBJ1-5, with D unclear. V shed 0 bases and J shed 3 bases, with 15 bases lying between them. The V gene's germline CDR1 is LGHNA and CDR2 YNFKEQ. The CDR3 totals 17 residues. CDR3: CASSQDGAAPFNQPQHF. The CDR3 DNA is TGTGCCAGCAGCCAAGATGGCGCGGCACCCTTCAATCAGCCCCAGCATTTT.

The rearrangement links TRBV9 to TRBJ2-3, with D perhaps matching TRBD1 (6 bases). CDR3 length: 15 amino acids. Trimming removed 6 bases at V and 0 bases at J, with 14 bases between. Germline V gene data show CDR1 as SGDLS and CDR2 as YYNGEE. CDR3 coding DNA: TGTGCCAGCAATGCGTATCAGGGGAGCACAGATACGCAGTATTTT. Translated, it gives CASNAYQGSTDTQYF.

The chain employs TRBV6-5 and TRBJ2-1; the match to TRBD1 covers 7 bases. CDR3 length: 14 residues. Germline V gives CDR1 MNHEY, CDR2 SVGAGI. With 4 bases clipped from V and 5 bases from J, the junction kept 5 bases outside the gene matches. The CDR3 DNA follows: TGTGCCAGCAGTTTCGACAGGGTCAACAATGAGCAGTTCTTC. Protein sequence: CASSFDRVNNEQFF.

V usage is TRBV9 and J usage is TRBJ1-4, with 8 nucleotides matching TRBD1. Germline V gives CDR1 SGDLS, CDR2 YYNGEE. V trimming: 4 bases; J trimming: 8 bases; junction bases outside the gene matches: 7. This CDR3 region has 14 residues. The CDR3 loop reads CASSQDRGSEKLFF. Here the CDR3 DNA reads TGTGCCAGCAGCCAAGACAGGGGAAGCGAAAAACTGTTTTTT.

The chain uses TRBV5-1 and TRBJ2-2; tentatively, D is TRBD2 (7 bases). The CDR3 loop spans 16 amino acids. Germline lookup yields CDR1 SGHRS and CDR2 YFSETQ. The V end lost 2 bases, the J end lost 4 bases, and 15 bases lay between the germline ends. CDR3 sequence reads: CASSFVAGATTGELFF. The CDR3 bases are TGCGCCAGCAGCTTCGTTGCGGGGGCTACCACCGGGGAGCTGTTTTTT.

The chain is built from TRBV6-5 and TRBJ1-5, with TRBD1 matching over 7 bases. Germline CDR1 is MNHEY and CDR2 is SVGAGI. CDR3 length equals 15 residues. J gave up 2 bases and V 9 bases, and 10 bases lay outside the gene matches. The CDR3 coding sequence is TGTGCCAGTGCCTCGAGACAGGGCCGCAATCAGCCCCAGCATTTT. Translating it yields CASASRQGRNQPQHF.

This clone has only a few counts. This chain joins TRBV5-4 and TRBJ1-1; tentatively, D is TRBD1 (5 bases). Per the germline V gene, CDR1 is SGHNT and CDR2 is YYREEE (reference sequence). Trimming shortened V by 4 bases and J by 4 bases, and 17 bases separated the two germline ends. The CDR3 contains 15 residues. This CDR3 is CASSPAGSRGTEAFF. The CDR3 region has the DNA TGTGCCAGCAGCCCCGCAGGTAGTAGGGGCACTGAAGCTTTCTTT.

V is TRBV5-4 and J is TRBJ2-7; 11 bases agree with TRBD1. Looked up from germline, CDR1 is SGHNT and CDR2 is YYREEE (reference sequence). The CDR3 spans 15 residues. V shed 4 bases, J shed 2 bases, and the junction held 5 bases outside the gene matches. The CDR3 protein is CASSPGGQGAYEQYF. The CDR3 region has the DNA TGTGCCAGCAGCCCGGGGGGACAGGGGGCCTACGAGCAGTACTTC.

V usage is TRBV11-3 and J usage is TRBJ2-7; possible D gene TRBD1, 6 bases. CDR3 size: 17 residues. V was pared by 5 bases and J by 0 bases, with 20 bases between. CDR1 is SGHNT, CDR2 YENEEA, per germline. CDR3 DNA sequence: TGTGCCAGCAGCAACACGACTCTACAGGGTAACTCCTACGAGCAGTACTTC. Translation: CASSNTTLQGNSYEQYF.

A remark on this clone: The identical CDR3 is also encoded by other nucleotide sequences in the sample. The chain employs TRBV6-5 and TRBJ2-5, with D possibly matching TRBD1 (6 bases). Germline V lookup: CDR1 MNHEY, CDR2 SVGAGI. The CDR3 covers 15 residues. Trimming took 0 bases from V and 5 from J, leaving 13 bases between them. The DNA for the CDR3 is TGTGCCAGCAGTTACTCGTTCAGGGGCGGGGAGACCCAGTACTTC. Its protein product is CASSYSFRGGETQYF.

The chain employs TRBV11-2 and TRBJ2-5; no firm D call. This CDR3 is 16 amino acids long. CDR1 and CDR2 from the germline V gene are SGHAT and FQNNGV. V was pared by 2 bases and J by 0 bases, with 13 bases between. CDR3 bases: TGTGCCAGCAGCTTAAAGAGGCGGCAGTACCAAGAGACCCAGTACTTC. This gives the protein CASSLKRRQYQETQYF.

A single count supports this clone. The chain combines TRBV2 with TRBJ1-4; possibly TRBD1 for D (5 bases). Germline CDR1 SNHLY, CDR2 FYNNEI. The germline V and J ends were trimmed by 4 bases and 7 bases, with 13 bases remaining between them. The CDR3 loop spans 14 amino acids. CDR3 sequence (DNA): TGTGCCAGCAGTGGGGGCGCCCGTGGTGAAAAACTGTTTTTT. Amino acid sequence: CASSGGARGEKLFF.

The chain recombines TRBV14 with TRBJ2-5; 8 nucleotides align to TRBD1. Germline V CDR1 and CDR2: SGHDN, FVKESK. CDR3 length: 13 residues. With V trimmed by 3 bases and J by 11 bases, 8 bases remained unmatched. The CDR3 here is CASSHEQGATQYF. As DNA, the CDR3 is TGTGCCAGCAGCCATGAGCAGGGGGCCACACAGTACTTC.

The rearrangement uses TRBV23-1 and TRBJ1-3, with a possible D match to TRBD1 (6 bases). TRBV23-1 is an open reading frame whose function is uncertain. V lost 6 bases and J 10 bases, leaving 10 bases between the germline ends. The CDR3 extends over 11 amino acids. CDR3 sequence: CASRPTGTIYF. The CDR3 DNA follows: TGCGCCAGCAGGCCTACAGGGACCATATATTTT.